Listed here is a single TCR beta chain. Antigen: not known. The data are from a study of blood T cells in healthy people across ages. Broader study findings: Unsorted PBMCs ruled out conclusive naive versus antigen-experienced comparison.

The germline CDR1 and CDR2 sequences are KGHSH and LQKENI. Trimming stripped 3 bases from V and 1 base from J, with 15 bases between. CDR3 size: 16 residues. Combining a sample-barcoded 5' primer with a J-beta primer mix, a second PCR ran for about 6 to 12 cycles. Through a template-switch adaptor with 12 random nucleotides, each cDNA molecule received a tag. In TCRdb, the 5' RACE reads were re-called with MiXCR into one record per CDR3 protein. The sample contains about 780,000 distinct CDR3 sequences, around 25% of which appear only once. The same sample was also used in a study of T cells of mothers and their children. That work contributes: Maternal samples each gave over 8.5 million TCR beta CDR3 reads, and child samples approximately 2.8 million each. In related and unrelated pairs alike, thymic selection shapes TCR recombination output, with inherited differences minor.

The source material was blood. This TCR was sampled from a boy under 18 in good health. The rearrangement uses TRBV18 and TRBJ1-1, with a weak D call TRBD1 (5 bases). The chain's CDR3 is CASSPPAGAGNTEAFF. As DNA, the CDR3 is TGTGCCAGCTCACCCCCTGCCGGGGCAGGGAACACTGAAGCTTTCTTT.